This T cell receptor (beta chain) comes out of a study of T cell repertoires in cytomegalovirus infection. Study-level information: In the study, CMV epitopes included recently identified HLA-C-restricted and well-studied HLA-B-restricted ones.

TCRdb recomputed calls from the reads with MiXCR, one row per CDR3 protein. The repertoire has around 300,000 distinct CDR3 sequences, around 20% of them found once; the top ten carry roughly a fifth. The CDR3 length is 11 residues. Trimming cost V 6 bases and J 5 bases, with 7 bases left between them. Germline CDR1 LGHNT, CDR2 FRNRAP. On this clonotype itself: Antigen specificity is unknown.

This chain uses TRBV12-5 with TRBJ2-5; D call uncertain. The specimen comprised cultured PBMCs, sampled from culture after CMV antigen stimulation. This receptor was obtained from a human donor in good health (CMV status not recorded). Some clones in this sample may be carry-over from other donors' samples. CDR3 loop: CASGPGETQYF. CDR3 bases: TGTGCTAGTGGCCCCGGGGAGACCCAGTACTTC. Complete variable domain (other parts from reference TRBV12-5 and TRBJ2-5): DARVTQTPRHKVTEMGQEVTMRCQPILGHNTVFWYRQTMMQGLELLAYFRNRAPLDDSGMPKDRFSAEMPDATLATLKIQPSEPRDSAVYFCASGPGETQYFGPGTRLLVL.